These 18 T cell receptor beta chains share one sample of origin, sequenced in a study of T cell responses to AZD1222 COVID-19 vaccine. Assay used: immunoSEQ multiplex PCR; TCRdb lists only in-frame clones, some missing. This sample has about 97,000 clones; roughly 89% occur once, and the top ten carry roughly 7.7%. The sequencing used peripheral blood, collected on day 0 of AZD1222 vaccination. All receptors come from an adult in good health.

This clone was seen once. J is TRBJ1-1 and V is TRBV5-1, with a tentative D call TRBD1 (6 bases). Germline assignment: CDR1 SGHRS and CDR2 YFSETQ. The V end was cut by 5 bases, the J end by 4 bases, with 18 bases between. This CDR3 has 15 residues. DNA for the CDR3: TGCGCCAGCAGTTCCGAACCGACAGGAATCACTGAAGCTTTCTTT. Translated: CASSSEPTGITEAFF.

The V and J genes are TRBV28 and TRBJ1-2; a weak D match, TRBD1 (6 bases). The germline CDR1 and CDR2 sequences are MDHEN and SYDVKM. The CDR3 length is 14 residues. Trimming took off 6 bases at V and 1 base at J, with 12 bases between the two ends. The CDR3 sequence: CASRDSTHNYGYTF. The CDR3 DNA reads TGTGCCAGCAGGGACAGTACACATAACTATGGCTACACCTTC.

This clone was counted once. The chain has TRBV2 and TRBJ1-1, with a tentative D call TRBD1 (5 bases). The CDR3 totals 12 residues. With 7 bases removed from V and 5 bases from J, the gap between germline ends came to 11 bases. From germline, CDR1 is SNHLY and CDR2 FYNNEI. The CDR3: CASTSGGTEAFF. Here the CDR3 DNA reads TGTGCCAGCACCTCGGGGGGGACTGAAGCTTTCTTT.

The chain has TRBV19 and TRBJ1-2; D gene ambiguous. The germline V and J ends were trimmed by 3 bases and 2 bases, with 10 bases remaining between them. Germline V gene lookup returns CDR1 LNHDA and CDR2 SQIVND (reference sequence). The CDR3 is 14 amino acids. The DNA for the CDR3 is TGTGCCAGTAGTATCTTGGGCAGGAACTATGGCTACACCTTC. Residues: CASSILGRNYGYTF.

In DNA, the CDR3 is TGTGCCAGCAGCCTCAGCGGGAGAGAGACCCAGTACTTC. This gives the protein CASSLSGRETQYF. The V and J genes are TRBV6-2 or TRBV6-3 and TRBJ2-5; TRBD2 agrees at 8 bases. There are 13 residues in the CDR3. V shed 6 bases and J 4 bases; nucleotides not matched to a gene: 4. Germline V CDR1 and CDR2: MNHEY, SVGEGT.

The CDR3 loop is CASSLVGGYNEQFF. The CDR3 nucleotides are TGTGCCAGCAGCTTAGTAGGGGGTTACAATGAGCAGTTCTTC. J is TRBJ2-1 and V is TRBV7-9, with D tentatively TRBD1 (6 bases). The CDR3 is 14 residues long. Looked up from germline, CDR1 is SEHNR and CDR2 is FQNEAQ (reference sequence). Trimming took off 1 base at V and 4 bases at J, with 8 bases between the two ends.

The chain couples TRBV7-2 to TRBJ1-4; TRBD1 is a possible D gene (5 bases). The V gene lost 10 bases and the J gene lost 10 bases, with 16 bases spanning the gap. Germline-derived CDR1 and CDR2 are SGHTA and FQGNSA. The CDR3 extends over 12 amino acids. CDR3 region: CATLDRLGKLFF. The CDR3 nucleotides are TGTGCCACCCTAGACAGACTGGGAAAACTGTTTTTT.

The rearrangement links TRBV5-5 to TRBJ1-1, with D possibly being TRBD1 (5 bases). Trimming took off 2 bases at V and 0 bases at J, with 14 bases between the two ends. The CDR3 has 16 residues. Germline V lookup: CDR1 SGHKS, CDR2 YYEKEE (reference sequence). CDR3 protein: CASSFRQTQVNTEAFF. CDR3 DNA sequence: TGTGCCAGCAGCTTCCGACAGACCCAAGTGAACACTGAAGCTTTCTTT.

V gene TRBV5-1 combines with J gene TRBJ2-1; D gene ambiguous. Trimming stripped 4 bases from V and 2 bases from J, with 10 bases between. Germline assignment: CDR1 SGHRS and CDR2 YFSETQ. CDR3 size: 14 residues. CDR3: CASSPLGAYNEQFF. CDR3 nucleotide sequence: TGCGCCAGCAGCCCCCTCGGAGCCTACAATGAGCAGTTCTTC. Complete variable domain (other parts from reference TRBV5-1 and TRBJ2-1): KAGVTQTPRYLIKTRGQQVTLSCSPISGHRSVSWYQQTPGQGLQFLFEYFSETQRNKGNFPGRFSGRQFSNSRSEMNVSTLELGDSALYLCASSPLGAYNEQFFGPGTRLTVL.

CDR3 coding DNA: TGTGCCAGCGGGGGACTTCACCGCACAGATACGCAGTATTTT. Translating gives CASGGLHRTDTQYF. V is TRBV2 and J is TRBJ2-3; D might be TRBD2 (6 bases). There are 14 residues in the CDR3. The V gene's germline CDR1 is SNHLY and CDR2 FYNNEI. V shed 8 bases and J shed 1 base, with 13 bases lying between them.

This chain joins TRBV21-1 and TRBJ1-5; the D call in the table, TRBD1, was not verified against the DNA. TRBV21-1 is designated a pseudogene. The CDR3 is made up of 17 amino acids. Written as DNA, the CDR3 is TGTGCCAGCAGCAAAGATTGGCAGGGGAGACCTAATCAGCCCCAGCATTTT. Translating it yields CASSKDWQGRPNQPQHF.

V is TRBV4-1 and J is TRBJ2-2, with D tentatively TRBD2 (5 bases). This CDR3 is 15 amino acids long. The V gene's germline CDR1 is MGHRA and CDR2 YSYEKL. The V end was cut by 0 bases, the J end by 8 bases, with 13 bases between. The CDR3 DNA reads as TGCGCCAGCAGCCAAGACAAACGGGGTTTTGGGGAGCTGTTTTTT. Translation: CASSQDKRGFGELFF.

The chain employs TRBV12-5 and TRBJ1-1; the D gene is possibly TRBD1 (6 bases). V lost 0 bases to trimming and J lost 0 bases, with 14 bases between them. Germline CDR1 LGHNT, CDR2 FRNRAP. The CDR3 sequence is 17 residues long. Written as DNA, the CDR3 is TGTGCTAGTGGTTTGGTACGGGGGCCTGACATGAACACTGAAGCTTTCTTT. Translation gives CASGLVRGPDMNTEAFF.

This clone has just a few counts. J is TRBJ1-5 and V is TRBV12-3 or TRBV12-4; a possible D gene is TRBD1 (5 bases). V was trimmed by 5 bases and J by 3 bases, leaving 8 bases between them. CDR3 length: 13 amino acids. CDR3 nucleotide sequence: TGTGCCAGCAGTGAAGGGGTCAATCAGCCCCAGCATTTT. This gives the protein CASSEGVNQPQHF.

The gene calls are TRBV15 and TRBJ2-1, with D perhaps TRBD1 (6 bases). Germline V gene lookup returns CDR1 LNHNV and CDR2 YYDKDF (reference sequence). This CDR3 comprises 14 residues. V gave up 0 bases and J gave up 6 bases, with 9 bases separating them. The CDR3 is CATSRDPGANEQFF. DNA of the CDR3: TGTGCCACCAGCAGAGATCCAGGGGCCAATGAGCAGTTCTTC.

V usage is TRBV6-2 or TRBV6-3 and J usage is TRBJ1-1, with no clear D. There are 13 residues in the CDR3. Germline V lookup: CDR1 MNHEY, CDR2 SVGEGT. The V end lost 5 bases, the J end lost 1 base, and 8 bases lay between the germline ends. For the CDR3, the DNA is TGTGCCAGCAGTCGCAATGAGAACACTGAAGCTTTCTTT. It is translated as CASSRNENTEAFF.

The genes are TRBV24-1 and TRBJ2-5, with D possibly being TRBD2 (6 bases). CDR3 length: 14 residues. Germline CDR1 KGHDR, CDR2 SFDVKD. The ends were cut back, 4 bases at V and 5 bases at J, with 13 bases in the middle. CDR3 DNA sequence: TGTGCCACCAGTGAGGGGACTCCGGGGGAGACCCAGTACTTC. Its translation: CATSEGTPGETQYF.

The gene calls are TRBV9 and TRBJ2-1; 8 nucleotides match TRBD2. Trimming removed 2 bases from V and 6 bases from J; junction bases left unmatched: 13. The CDR3 runs to 17 residues. Germline V gene sequence: CDR1 SGDLS, CDR2 YYNGEE. CDR3 DNA: TGTGCCAGCAGCGTCTCCCTCCCCGGGGGGGCGGGCAATGAGCAGTTCTTC. Translated, it gives CASSVSLPGGAGNEQFF.